This T cell receptor (beta chain) is drawn from a study of blood T cell repertoires in COVID-19. Per the authors' pipeline: Estimated nucleated cell counts came from reference gene primer amplification. Measured with immunoSEQ multiplex PCR; TCRdb has only the in-frame clones, and not every one. That table gives V, J and clone size, and the DNA gave D and trimming. This sample yields over 150,000 clones, of which around four fifths are seen a single time; approximately 2.6% belongs to the top ten. Seattle cases were enrolled at active infection and followed longitudinally. This CDR3 has 16 amino acids. With V trimmed by 1 base and J by 5 bases, 8 bases remained unmatched. Germline CDR1 reads LGHDT; CDR2 reads YNNKEL (reference sequence).

The chain links TRBV3-1 (or the pseudogene TRBV3-2) to TRBJ2-5; the match to TRBD2 covers 9 bases. The source material was peripheral blood. The TCR was taken from an elderly woman with COVID-19, enrolled during active disease. DNA for the CDR3: TGTGCCAGCAGCCAAGGACTAGCGGTTTTCGGGGAGACCCAGTACTTC. Amino acid sequence: CASSQGLAVFGETQYF.